The T cell receptor beta chain under discussion was sequenced for a study of T cell changes during pregnancy in multiple sclerosis. Produced via immunoSEQ multiplex PCR; TCRdb's table is partial and in-frame only. The table lists fewer than 30,000 clones, 90% to 95% of them singletons. This receptor was obtained from a female donor with multiple sclerosis, enrolled in a pregnancy study. The input for sequencing was CD4+ T cells from peripheral blood mononuclear cells, taken in the first trimester of pregnancy.

CDR3 protein: CAISARTGKNTEAFF. The CDR3 bases are TGTGCCATCAGTGCAAGGACAGGGAAGAACACTGAAGCTTTCTTT. The chain carries TRBV10-3 and TRBJ1-1; the match to TRBD1 covers 8 bases. Unmatched junction bases numbered 5, after V lost 4 bases and J lost 1 base. Germline V gene sequence: CDR1 ENHRY, CDR2 SYGVKD. The length of the CDR3 is 15 residues.